The 25 T cell receptor beta chains below come from one sample, sequenced in a study of long-term antiretroviral therapy in people with HIV. Assay version v3.0 of immunoSEQ was used, and it was run at survey level. Profiled with immunoSEQ multiplex PCR; TCRdb holds only in-frame clones, not every one. This sample has fewer than 45,000 clones, with over 90% found just once. Sequences were derived from unsorted PBMCs, sampled 4.1 years after starting antiretroviral therapy. The receptors originated from a woman aged 45-65 years with HIV.

The chain links TRBV4-3 to TRBJ2-7, with D unclear. CDR1 LGHNA and CDR2 YSLEER come from the germline V gene. The V end lost 0 bases, the J end lost 3 bases, and 9 bases lay between the germline ends. This CDR3 is 14 amino acids long. The CDR3 reads CASSQDFSGYEQYF. In DNA form, the CDR3 reads TGCGCCAGCAGCCAAGACTTCTCGGGCTACGAGCAGTACTTC.

This chain uses TRBV19 with TRBJ1-1; maybe TRBD1 (6 bases). Trimming took off 3 bases at V and 5 bases at J, with 10 bases between the two ends. This CDR3 spans 13 amino acids. Germline CDR1 LNHDA, CDR2 SQIVND (reference sequence). CDR3 protein: CASSMGADTEAFF. The CDR3 DNA reads as TGTGCCAGTAGTATGGGGGCGGATACTGAAGCTTTCTTT.

V usage is TRBV19 and J usage is TRBJ2-7; 9 positions agree with TRBD1. Per germline, CDR1 LNHDA and CDR2 SQIVND (reference sequence). CDR3 length: 15 residues. J gave up 3 bases and V 6 bases, and 9 bases lay outside the gene matches. The CDR3 is CASRSPGQGYYEQYF. DNA of the CDR3: TGTGCCAGTAGATCACCGGGACAGGGTTACTACGAGCAGTACTTC.

The sample holds a few counts of this clone. The CDR3 here is CATSRGTQGNTIYF. CDR3 nucleotides: TGTGCCACCAGCAGGGGGACACAAGGAAACACCATATATTTT. The chain links TRBV15 to TRBJ1-3; perhaps TRBD1 as D (6 bases). V shed 3 bases and J shed 4 bases, with 10 bases lying between them. The CDR3 is 14 amino acids. CDR1 and CDR2 from the germline V gene are LNHNV and YYDKDF (reference sequence).

The chain combines TRBV27 with TRBJ2-3; D is perhaps TRBD2 (5 bases). The length of the CDR3 is 14 residues. The germline V and J ends were trimmed by 3 bases and 0 bases, with 7 bases remaining between them. Germline V gene data show CDR1 as MNHEY and CDR2 as SMNVEV (reference sequence). For the CDR3, the DNA is TGTGCCAGCAGTTTCCAGCGGAGCACAGATACGCAGTATTTT. It encodes CASSFQRSTDTQYF.

V gene TRBV10-3 combines with J gene TRBJ2-7; D unresolved. This CDR3 region has 12 residues. V gave up 2 bases and J gave up 6 bases, with 8 bases separating them. Germline CDR1 and CDR2: ENHRY and SYGVKD. The CDR3 nucleotides read TGTGCCATCAGTGAGCTAAGCTTCGAGCAGTACTTC. Its protein product is CAISELSFEQYF.

The rearrangement links TRBV4-3 to TRBJ1-4; tentatively, D is TRBD1 (6 bases). The CDR3 totals 16 residues. Trimming took 1 base from V and 4 from J, leaving 13 bases between them. CDR1 and CDR2 from the germline V gene are LGHNA and YSLEER. CDR3 DNA: TGCGCCAGCAGCCAAGGAGAGACAGGCCTTAATGAAAAACTGTTTTTT. Translated, it gives CASSQGETGLNEKLFF.

V gene TRBV4-2 combines with J gene TRBJ1-6, with 10 nucleotides matching TRBD1. The CDR3 is 16 residues long. J was trimmed by 9 bases and V by 0 bases; bases with no gene match: 5. CDR1 is LGHNA, CDR2 YNFKEQ, per germline. The CDR3 DNA follows: TGTGCCAGCAGCCAAGATGACAGGGGGCTAGGTTCACCCCTCCACTTT. Its translation: CASSQDDRGLGSPLHF.

V is TRBV6-6 and J is TRBJ1-2, with a weak D call TRBD1 (6 bases). Germline V CDR1 and CDR2: MNHNY, SVGAGI (reference sequence). The CDR3 sequence is 13 residues long. Trimming stripped 2 bases from V and 4 bases from J, with 8 bases between. This chain's CDR3 is CASSYQGPYGYTF. CDR3 coding DNA: TGTGCCAGCAGTTACCAGGGGCCCTATGGCTACACCTTC.

The V call is TRBV11-2, the J call TRBJ2-5; 9 bases align to TRBD2. The CDR3 is 16 residues long. In germline, CDR1 is SGHAT, CDR2 FQNNGV. The V and J ends lost 0 bases and 5 bases, in that order; junction bases with no gene match: 7. CDR3 nucleotide sequence: TGTGCCAGCAGCTTAGATCGCGGGGGGGCGACGGAGACCCAGTACTTC. Encoded protein: CASSLDRGGATETQYF.

The chain has TRBV25-1 and TRBJ2-3, with 7 bases aligning to TRBD1. This CDR3 has 15 residues. Germline CDR1 is MGHDK and CDR2 is SYGVNS. Unmatched junction bases numbered 6, after V lost 3 bases and J lost 3 bases. The DNA of the CDR3 is TGTGCCAGCAGTGAGCAGGGGGTCCGGACAGATACGCAGTATTTT. The encoded protein is CASSEQGVRTDTQYF.

The V call is TRBV11-2, the J call TRBJ1-6; the match to TRBD1 covers 7 bases. Germline V lookup: CDR1 SGHAT, CDR2 FQNNGV. The CDR3 loop spans 16 amino acids. The V and J ends lost 1 base and 7 bases, in that order; junction bases with no gene match: 7. The CDR3 loop reads CASSLGLGTENSPLHF. The CDR3 nucleotides are TGTGCCAGCAGCTTAGGCCTGGGGACAGAGAATTCACCCCTCCACTTT.

In DNA, the CDR3 is TGTGCCACCAGCAGAGAGTACGACCCTACGGGTGGCTACACCTTC. Translated, it gives CATSREYDPTGGYTF. V is TRBV15 and J is TRBJ1-2; D unclear. With 0 bases removed from V and 7 bases from J, the gap between germline ends came to 15 bases. This CDR3 contains 15 residues. CDR1 and CDR2 (germline): LNHNV, YYDKDF (reference sequence).

A single count supports this clone. This sequence joins TRBV6-6 and TRBJ2-7; tentative D call: TRBD1 (6 bases). The germline V gene encodes CDR1 MNHNY and CDR2 SVGAGI (reference sequence). Trimming cost V 2 bases and J 5 bases, with 10 bases left between them. The CDR3 length is 13 residues. The CDR3 loop reads CASSYRTENEQYF. For the CDR3, the DNA is TGTGCCAGCAGTTACCGGACAGAAAACGAGCAGTACTTC.

The rearrangement joins TRBV10-3 to TRBJ2-1, with 8 bases fitting TRBD2. V lost 6 bases and J lost 5; bases outside the gene matches: 6. Germline CDR1 reads ENHRY; CDR2 reads SYGVKD. The CDR3 has 14 amino acids. The CDR3 nucleotides are TGTGCCATCAGCGTCCTAGCGGGTAACAATGAGCAGTTCTTC. Encoded protein: CAISVLAGNNEQFF.

This chain connects TRBV12-5 to TRBJ2-5; TRBD1 might be the D (6 bases). Germline loops: CDR1 LGHNT, CDR2 FRNRAP. The CDR3 loop spans 15 amino acids. The V end was cut by 6 bases, the J end by 3 bases, with 17 bases between. CDR3 sequence (DNA): TGTGCTAGTGGGAACCCGACAGGCCCAGAAGAGACCCAGTACTTC. Encoded protein: CASGNPTGPEETQYF. The whole variable domain, remainder taken from reference TRBV12-5 and TRBJ2-5, is DARVTQTPRHKVTEMGQEVTMRCQPILGHNTVFWYRQTMMQGLELLAYFRNRAPLDDSGMPKDRFSAEMPDATLATLKIQPSEPRDSAVYFCASGNPTGPEETQYFGPGTRLLVL.

The chain couples TRBV9 to TRBJ1-6, with D unresolved. The CDR3 contains 14 residues. Deletions cut 2 bases from V and 9 bases from J, with 12 bases between. Germline values: CDR1 SGDLS, CDR2 YYNGEE. This chain's CDR3 is CASSVSQELSPLHF. The CDR3 nucleotides read TGTGCCAGCAGCGTGAGTCAGGAACTTTCACCCCTCCACTTT.

The rearrangement links TRBV5-1 to TRBJ1-2, with D maybe TRBD1 (5 bases). Germline CDR1 reads SGHRS; CDR2 reads YFSETQ. This CDR3 region has 13 residues. Trimming removed 2 bases at V and 6 bases at J, with 11 bases between. As DNA, the CDR3 is TGCGCCAGCAGCTTCGGTTCAGGGAATGGCTACACCTTC. Encoded protein: CASSFGSGNGYTF.

This chain uses TRBV4-2 with TRBJ1-1; 12 nucleotides match TRBD1. The CDR3 is made up of 16 amino acids. V was pared by 2 bases and J by 3 bases, with 4 bases of the junction left unmatched. From germline, CDR1 is LGHNA and CDR2 YNFKEQ. The CDR3 spells CASSQMGQGADTEAFF. CDR3 nucleotide sequence: TGTGCCAGCAGCCAAATGGGACAGGGGGCTGACACTGAAGCTTTCTTT.

The chain combines TRBV18 with TRBJ1-3; D is ambiguous. The CDR3 contains 14 residues. Looked up from germline, CDR1 is KGHSH and CDR2 is LQKENI. The V gene lost 3 bases and the J gene lost 0 bases, with 6 bases spanning the gap. The CDR3 bases are TGTGCCAGCTCACCCTCTACCTCTGGAAACACCATATATTTT. It translates to CASSPSTSGNTIYF.

This sequence joins TRBV7-2 and TRBJ2-7, with D tentatively TRBD2 (5 bases). With 5 bases removed from V and 7 bases from J, the gap between germline ends came to 18 bases. CDR3 length equals 14 residues. Germline assignment: CDR1 SGHTA and CDR2 FQGNSA. The CDR3 DNA follows: TGTGCCAGCAGCGCAAATAGCGCCCGCTCAGAGCAGTACTTC. Translation gives CASSANSARSEQYF. Full variable domain (remainder filled in from reference TRBV7-2 and TRBJ2-7): GAGVSQSPSNKVTEKGKDVELRCDPISGHTALYWYRQSLGQGLEFLIYFQGNSAPDKSGLPSDRFSAERTGGSVSTLTIQRTQQEDSAVYLCASSANSARSEQYFGPGTRLTVT.

The V and J genes are TRBV4-1 and TRBJ2-1; D possibly matches TRBD1 or TRBD2 (6 bases each). Germline V lookup: CDR1 MGHRA, CDR2 YSYEKL. V was shortened by 0 bases and J by 7 bases, with 16 bases between the two germline ends. The CDR3 totals 16 residues. The CDR3 protein is CASSQEREGGRNEQFF. The CDR3 DNA reads TGCGCCAGCAGCCAAGAGAGAGAGGGGGGCCGAAATGAGCAGTTCTTC.

The V gene is TRBV10-3, the J gene TRBJ2-7, with 9 positions matching TRBD1. The CDR3 runs to 14 residues. The germline V gene has CDR1 ENHRY and CDR2 SYGVKD. V shed 8 bases and J 7 bases; nucleotides not matched to a gene: 12. This CDR3 is CAICRDRELGEQYF. CDR3 bases: TGTGCCATCTGCCGGGACAGGGAGTTAGGAGAGCAGTACTTC.

The genes are TRBV5-4 and TRBJ2-7; a weak D match, TRBD1 (5 bases). Germline CDR1 SGHNT, CDR2 YYREEE (reference sequence). Trimming took off 0 bases at V and 1 base at J, with 11 bases between the two ends. CDR3 length equals 15 residues. The CDR3 DNA follows: TGTGCCAGCAGCTTGGGGGCAGGGTCTTCCTACGAGCAGTACTTC. It translates to CASSLGAGSSYEQYF.

This clone was counted once. The chain carries TRBV2 and TRBJ1-4; D call uncertain. V shed 2 bases and J shed 0 bases, with 10 bases lying between them. The CDR3 is 16 residues long. Germline V CDR1 and CDR2: SNHLY, FYNNEI. This CDR3 reads CASSEQLTTTNEKLFF. The CDR3 DNA sequence: TGTGCCAGCAGTGAACAGCTAACGACAACTAATGAAAAACTGTTTTTT.